The clone carrying this T cell receptor beta chain has a single count. Antigen: not known. The entry originates in a study of T cell responses to AZD1222 COVID-19 vaccine. About the study: Both about-4-week and about-12-week second-dose recipients were combined. Notes on the study in general: Among those given AZD1222, only five or six were seropositive at baseline. Most donors were white British and more were female, and clonal diversity was possibly underestimated.

Some clones are missing from TCRdb's copy, which holds only in-frame ones; the method was immunoSEQ multiplex PCR. The sample consists of tens of thousands of clones, roughly 90% of them appearing once. The germline V gene has CDR1 PRHDT and CDR2 FYEKMQ (reference sequence). V was shortened by 6 bases and J by 0 bases, with 8 bases between the two germline ends. CDR3 length: 13 amino acids. The genes are TRBV13 and TRBJ2-5; no definite D call. The TCR sequence derives from an adult in good health. Sequences were derived from peripheral blood, sampled on day 0 of AZD1222 vaccination. In nucleotides, the CDR3 is TGTGCCAGCAGACCGGGCCACCAAGAGACCCAGTACTTC. Its translation: CASRPGHQETQYF.